The 5 T cell receptor beta chains given below trace back to one sample, sequenced in a study of OX40 agonist ivuxolimab in advanced cancers. Receptor amplification or capture employed the immunoSEQ multiplex PCR assay. TCRdb holds this immuneACCESS table with in-frame rearrangements only. Some clones are missing; in checked studies, unresolved V genes explain under half, and the rest has no known cause. Recorded for this sample are tens of thousands of clones; approximately 80% of them occurred a single time. The ten largest make up 5.9% of the sample. This specimen consisted of CD4+ or CD8+ T cells sorted from blood, obtained in a trial of the OX40 agonist ivuxolimab. The receptors shown here come from an adult with an advanced solid tumor such as melanoma, head and neck, liver or kidney cancer.

In DNA, the CDR3 is TGTGCCAGCAGCCTTCGACAGGAGGGCCGTGGAAACACCATATATTTT. Protein product: CASSLRQEGRGNTIYF. The genes are TRBV7-2 and TRBJ1-3; a possible D gene is TRBD1 (6 bases). V was cut by 5 bases and J by 3 bases, with 17 bases left in between. Germline V CDR1 and CDR2: SGHTA, FQGNSA. The CDR3 totals 16 residues.

This sequence joins TRBV23-1 and TRBJ1-2; D gene unclear. TRBV23-1 is reported as an ORF; its role is uncertain. This CDR3 spans 15 amino acids. Deletions cut 2 bases from V and 4 bases from J, with 14 bases between. In nucleotides, the CDR3 is TGCGCCAGCAGTCAAGAATTGCAGGCCCGCTATGGCTACACCTTC. It specifies CASSQELQARYGYTF.

As for this clone: A read error may produce the germline difference seen at one junction end. The rearrangement joins TRBV28 to TRBJ1-5, with a weak D call TRBD1 (5 bases). CDR1 and CDR2 from the germline V gene are MDHEN and SYDVKM. CDR3 length: 16 amino acids. CDR3 loop: CASSEGPTGGNRPQHF. In DNA form, the CDR3 reads TGTGCCAGCAGTGAGGGTCCAACAGGAGGCAATCGGCCCCAGCATTTT.

The CDR3 coding sequence is TGTGCCAGCAGCTTAGAGTCAGGGGGTAATTCACCCCTCCACTTT. Translation gives CASSLESGGNSPLHF. This rearrangement joins TRBV11-2 to TRBJ1-6; 7 bases map to TRBD1. Trimming cost V 0 bases and J 6 bases; bases outside gene matches: 2. The CDR3 loop spans 15 amino acids. Germline-derived CDR1 and CDR2 are SGHAT and FQNNGV.

This clone was counted a single time. The gene calls are TRBV19 and TRBJ2-2; 8 nucleotides match TRBD2. This CDR3 has 14 residues. Germline loops: CDR1 LNHDA, CDR2 SQIVND (reference sequence). V dropped 3 bases and J dropped 4; count of bases not matched to a gene: 1. The CDR3 bases are TGTGCCAGTAGTATGGCGGGGGGCACCGGGGAGCTGTTTTTT. It specifies CASSMAGGTGELFF.